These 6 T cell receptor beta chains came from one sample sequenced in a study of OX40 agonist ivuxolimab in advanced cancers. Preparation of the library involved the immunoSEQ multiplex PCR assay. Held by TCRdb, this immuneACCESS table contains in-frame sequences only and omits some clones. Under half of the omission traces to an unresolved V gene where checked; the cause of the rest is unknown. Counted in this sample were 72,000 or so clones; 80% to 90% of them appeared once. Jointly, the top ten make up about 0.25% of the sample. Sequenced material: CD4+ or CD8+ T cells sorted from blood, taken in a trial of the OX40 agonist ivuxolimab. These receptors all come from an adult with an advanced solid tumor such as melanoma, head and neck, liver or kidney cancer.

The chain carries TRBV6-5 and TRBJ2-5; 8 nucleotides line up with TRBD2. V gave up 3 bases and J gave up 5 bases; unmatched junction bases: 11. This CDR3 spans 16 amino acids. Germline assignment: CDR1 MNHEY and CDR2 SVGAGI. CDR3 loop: CASSYLRSGGRETQYF. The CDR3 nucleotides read TGTGCCAGCAGTTATCTGAGGTCGGGAGGGCGCGAGACCCAGTACTTC.

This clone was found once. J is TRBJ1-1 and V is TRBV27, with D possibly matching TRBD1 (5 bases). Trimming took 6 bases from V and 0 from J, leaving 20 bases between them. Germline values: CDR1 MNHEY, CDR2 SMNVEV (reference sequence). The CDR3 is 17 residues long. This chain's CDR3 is CASRGRARSVVNTEAFF. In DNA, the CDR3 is TGTGCCAGCAGGGGGCGGGCCAGATCGGTAGTGAACACTGAAGCTTTCTTT.

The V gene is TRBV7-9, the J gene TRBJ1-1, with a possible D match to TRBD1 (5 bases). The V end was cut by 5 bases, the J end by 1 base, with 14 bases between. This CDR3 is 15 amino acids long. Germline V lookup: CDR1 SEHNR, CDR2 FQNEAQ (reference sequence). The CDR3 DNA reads TGTGCCAGCAGCCCAAGAAGGCAGGGGAACACTGAAGCTTTCTTT. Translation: CASSPRRQGNTEAFF.

The CDR3 DNA reads as TGCAGCGTTGTGGCTCAGGGTGGCGAAAAACTGTTTTTT. This translates into CSVVAQGGEKLFF. V is TRBV29-1 and J is TRBJ1-4; maybe TRBD1 (5 bases). CDR3 length equals 13 residues. Per germline, CDR1 SQVTM and CDR2 ANQGSEA. V was clipped by 4 bases and J by 8 bases, with 14 bases between them. Filled out from reference TRBV29-1 and TRBJ1-4, the complete variable domain reads SAVISQKPSRDICQRGTSLTIQCQVDSQVTMMFWYRQQPGQSLTLIATANQGSEATYESGFVIDKFPISRPNLTFSTLTVSNMSPEDSSIYLCSVVAQGGEKLFFGSGTQLSVL.

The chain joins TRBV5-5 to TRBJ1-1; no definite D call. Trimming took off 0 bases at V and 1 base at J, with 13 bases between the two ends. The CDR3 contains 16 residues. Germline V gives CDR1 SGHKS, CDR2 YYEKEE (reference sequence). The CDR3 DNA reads TGTGCCAGCAGCTTGGGCCTATCGGCAGGGAACACTGAAGCTTTCTTT. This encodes CASSLGLSAGNTEAFF.

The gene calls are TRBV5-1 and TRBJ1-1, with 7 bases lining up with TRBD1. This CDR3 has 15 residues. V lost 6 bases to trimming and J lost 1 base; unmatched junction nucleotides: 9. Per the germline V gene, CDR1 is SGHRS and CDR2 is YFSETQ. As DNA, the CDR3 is TGCGCCAGCAATGGGCAGGGGGGTCCGAACACTGAAGCTTTCTTT. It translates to CASNGQGGPNTEAFF.